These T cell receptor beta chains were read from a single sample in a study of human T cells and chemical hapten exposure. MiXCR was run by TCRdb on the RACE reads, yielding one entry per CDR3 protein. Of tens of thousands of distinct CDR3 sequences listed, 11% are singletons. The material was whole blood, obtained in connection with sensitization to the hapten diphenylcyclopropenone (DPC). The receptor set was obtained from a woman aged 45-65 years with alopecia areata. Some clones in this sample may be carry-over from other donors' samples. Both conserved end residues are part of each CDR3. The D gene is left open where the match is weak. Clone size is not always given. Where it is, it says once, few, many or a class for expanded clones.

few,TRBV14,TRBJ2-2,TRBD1,CASSPGQGAWELFF,TGTGCCAGCAGCCCAGGACAGGGGGCCTGGGAGCTGTTTTTT
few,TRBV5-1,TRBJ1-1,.,CASSFKSTNTEAFF,TGCGCCAGCAGCTTTAAGAGCACGAACACTGAAGCTTTCTTT
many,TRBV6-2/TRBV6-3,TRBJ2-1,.,CASSYKASFYNEQFF,TGTGCCAGCAGTTACAAGGCTAGCTTCTACAATGAGCAGTTCTTC
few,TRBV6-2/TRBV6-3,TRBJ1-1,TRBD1,CASTTRDRGRNTEAFF,TGTGCCAGCACAACCCGGGACAGGGGACGTAACACTGAAGCTTTCTTT
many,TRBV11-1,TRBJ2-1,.,CASSVARGPNEQFF,TGTGCCAGCAGCGTTGCCCGGGGCCCAAATGAGCAGTTCTTC
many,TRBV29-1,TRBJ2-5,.,CSVEPHRQETQYF,TGCAGCGTTGAACCCCACCGCCAAGAGACCCAGTACTTC
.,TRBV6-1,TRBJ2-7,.,CASSEGWGLEQYF,TGTGCCAGCAGTGAAGGGTGGGGCCTCGAGCAGTACTTC
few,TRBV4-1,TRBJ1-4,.,CASSQETQTQVEKLFF,TGCGCCAGCAGCCAAGAGACCCAGACTCAGGTTGAAAAACTGTTTTTT
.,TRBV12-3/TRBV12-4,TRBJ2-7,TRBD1,CASGRDRAVGLVEQYF,TGTGCCAGCGGCAGGGACAGGGCGGTTGGTTTGGTCGAGCAGTACTTC
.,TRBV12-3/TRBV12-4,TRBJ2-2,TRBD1,CASRTGSSTGELFF,TGTGCCAGCAGGACAGGGAGTTCGACCGGGGAGCTGTTTTTT
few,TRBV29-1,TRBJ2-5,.,CSGLPRGMQETQYF,TGCAGCGGCCTACCGAGAGGGATGCAAGAGACCCAGTACTTC
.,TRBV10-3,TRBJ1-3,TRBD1,CASGTGDSGNTIYF,TGTGCCAGTGGGACAGGTGACTCTGGAAACACCATATATTTT
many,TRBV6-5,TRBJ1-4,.,CASSYQSGGENEKLFF,TGTGCCAGCAGTTACCAATCTGGGGGGGAGAATGAAAAACTGTTTTTT
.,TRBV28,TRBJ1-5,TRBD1,CASSLTRTGGGQPQHF,TGTGCCAGCAGTTTAACCAGGACAGGAGGAGGTCAGCCCCAGCATTTT
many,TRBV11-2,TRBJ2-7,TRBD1,CASSVTGKLGEQYF,TGTGCCAGCAGCGTGACAGGGAAGTTGGGCGAGCAGTACTTC
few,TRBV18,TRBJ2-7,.,CASSPSLEQYF,TGTGCCAGCTCACCATCTCTCGAGCAGTACTTC
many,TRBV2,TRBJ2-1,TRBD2,CASRLAGGPGNEQFF,TGTGCCAGTCGCTTAGCGGGGGGGCCGGGCAATGAGCAGTTCTTC
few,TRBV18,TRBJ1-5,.,CASSPGENQPQHF,TGTGCCAGCTCACCGGGGGAGAATCAGCCCCAGCATTTT
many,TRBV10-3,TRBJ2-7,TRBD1,CAIRTGGDSYEQYF,TGTGCCATCAGGACAGGGGGGGACTCCTACGAGCAGTACTTC
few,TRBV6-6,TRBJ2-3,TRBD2,CASSPPGGSTDTQYF,TGTGCCAGCAGCCCACCGGGGGGAAGCACAGATACGCAGTATTTT
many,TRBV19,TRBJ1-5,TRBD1,CASSHPSGGNQPQHF,TGTGCCAGTAGTCACCCCTCAGGGGGTAATCAGCCCCAGCATTTT
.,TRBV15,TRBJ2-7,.,CATSRDEQGHIF,TGTGCCACCAGCAGAGATGAGCAGGGCCACATTTTC
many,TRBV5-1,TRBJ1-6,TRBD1,CASSPGGQGASPLHF,TGCGCCAGCAGCCCGGGAGGACAGGGAGCTTCACCCCTCCACTTT
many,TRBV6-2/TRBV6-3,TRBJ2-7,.,CASSRTTGFYEQYF,TGTGCCAGCAGTCGCACGACCGGATTCTACGAGCAGTACTTC
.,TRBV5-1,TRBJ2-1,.,CASQFLNEQFF,TGCGCCAGCCAGTTTCTCAATGAGCAGTTCTTC
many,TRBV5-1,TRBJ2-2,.,CASSPDGYTGELFF,TGCGCCAGCAGCCCGGACGGATACACCGGGGAGCTGTTTTTT
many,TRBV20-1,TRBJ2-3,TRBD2,CSAASGGRGDTQYF,TGCAGTGCTGCTAGCGGGGGGCGGGGAGATACGCAGTATTTT